Below, 26 T cell receptor beta chains from the same sample are listed, as sequenced in a study of shared clonotypes between healthy human individuals. Only in-frame clones appear in the TCRdb table, and some are missing; sequencing was by immunoSEQ multiplex PCR. The table includes about 1.1 million clones, 60% to 80% detected once. The material sequenced was memory CD4+ T cells from PBMCs. Subset denoted: CD45RA-negative fraction. The receptors here all came from a man aged 18 to 35 in good health. Some clones in this sample may be carry-over from other donors' samples.

This clone is a singleton in its sample. This sequence joins TRBV28 and TRBJ1-5; 7 bases agree with TRBD1. Germline CDR1 MDHEN, CDR2 SYDVKM. The CDR3 loop spans 16 amino acids. With 5 bases clipped from V and 6 bases from J, the junction kept 13 bases outside the gene matches. The CDR3 reads CASSPTGQLSFQPQHF. The CDR3 bases are TGTGCCAGCAGTCCCACGGGACAGTTGTCCTTTCAGCCCCAGCATTTT.

The chain recombines TRBV5-8 with TRBJ2-5; possible D gene TRBD2, 6 bases. Trimming took 0 bases from V and 4 from J, leaving 13 bases between them. Germline CDR1 is SGHTS and CDR2 is YDEGEE. The CDR3 has 15 residues. In DNA form, the CDR3 reads TGTGCCAGCAGCTTGGAGGGCAGGCGGGGAGAGACCCAGTACTTC. Translation gives CASSLEGRRGETQYF.

Notes on this clone: The sample carries other DNA sequences with the same CDR3. V usage is TRBV27 and J usage is TRBJ2-3, with D hard to call. V gave up 2 bases and J gave up 4 bases, with 7 bases separating them. The germline V gene has CDR1 MNHEY and CDR2 SMNVEV (reference sequence). This CDR3 is built from 13 residues. CDR3 sequence: CASSLNLADTQYF. CDR3 nucleotide sequence: TGTGCCAGCAGTTTAAATCTGGCAGATACGCAGTATTTT.

The V call is TRBV5-4, the J call TRBJ1-1; a weak D match, TRBD1 (5 bases). Germline loops: CDR1 SGHNT, CDR2 YYREEE (reference sequence). Trimming stripped 5 bases from V and 0 bases from J, with 8 bases between. This CDR3 spans 13 amino acids. The CDR3 here is CASRGQMNTEAFF. The DNA of the CDR3 is TGTGCCAGCAGAGGACAAATGAACACTGAAGCTTTCTTT.

This clone has more than one count but fewer than ten. This same CDR3 is encoded by further DNA sequences in the sample. The chain combines TRBV20-1 with TRBJ2-7; a possible D gene is TRBD1 (6 bases). This CDR3 contains 11 residues. The germline CDR1 and CDR2 sequences are DFQATT and SNEGSKA (reference sequence). V was cut by 6 bases and J by 2 bases, with 8 bases left in between. Written as DNA, the CDR3 is TGCAGTGCGACAGGAGCCTACGAGCAGTACTTC. Protein sequence: CSATGAYEQYF.

This clone was seen more than once but under ten times. The rearrangement joins TRBV28 to TRBJ2-7, with TRBD1 matching 9 bases. The V gene end was trimmed by 4 bases and the J gene end by 4 bases; junction bases not matched to a gene: 8. The CDR3 is 15 residues long. Germline CDR1 MDHEN, CDR2 SYDVKM. CDR3 sequence (DNA): TGTGCCAGCAGTTCGCCGACAGGGGGGGAATACGAGCAGTACTTC. Its protein is CASSSPTGGEYEQYF.

This chain connects TRBV7-8 to TRBJ2-1, with TRBD2 as a possible D gene (7 bases). The CDR3 length is 13 residues. Deletions cut 5 bases from V and 8 bases from J, with 13 bases between. Looked up from germline, CDR1 is SGHVS and CDR2 is FQNEAQ. For the CDR3, the DNA is TGTGCCAGCAGCCCGGGGGGCGGGGATGAGCAGTTCTTC. Protein: CASSPGGGDEQFF.

This clone showed up just once. The J gene is TRBJ2-1, the V gene TRBV7-3; TRBD2 agrees at 16 bases. The trim removed 6 bases at V and 7 bases at J, leaving 12 bases unmatched. Looked up from germline, CDR1 is SGHTA and CDR2 is FQGTGA. The CDR3 runs 18 residues. The CDR3 DNA reads TGTGCCAGCAGTCCCCCTGGGACTAGCGGGAGGGCCCTTAATGAGCAGTTCTTC. Translated: CASSPPGTSGRALNEQFF.

The chain carries TRBV5-1 and TRBJ1-2; TRBD1 is a possible D gene (6 bases). The ends were cut back, 6 bases at V and 1 base at J, with 16 bases in the middle. CDR3 length equals 15 residues. Germline values: CDR1 SGHRS, CDR2 YFSETQ. The CDR3 nucleotides read TGCGCCAGCACCTTCACCGCAGGGGTTAACTATGGCTACACCTTC. It translates to CASTFTAGVNYGYTF. Using reference TRBV5-1 and TRBJ1-2 for the parts outside the CDR3, the full variable domain is KAGVTQTPRYLIKTRGQQVTLSCSPISGHRSVSWYQQTPGQGLQFLFEYFSETQRNKGNFPGRFSGRQFSNSRSEMNVSTLELGDSALYLCASTFTAGVNYGYTFGSGTRLTVV.

V and J are TRBV6-6 and TRBJ1-3; D call uncertain. This CDR3 has 12 residues. Trimming pared 6 bases from V and 4 bases from J, leaving 7 bases between. Germline V gives CDR1 MNHNY, CDR2 SVGAGI (reference sequence). The chain's CDR3 is CASRPTGNTIYF. CDR3 in DNA: TGTGCCAGCAGACCGACAGGAAACACCATATATTTT.

The chain carries TRBV7-9 and TRBJ2-1; the D is unclear. CDR1 and CDR2 from the germline V gene are SEHNR and FQNEAQ (reference sequence). Trimming cost V 1 base and J 6 bases, with 13 bases left between them. The CDR3 has 15 residues. As DNA, the CDR3 is TGTGCCAGCAGCTTAGGACTCGCGTCGAGCAATGAGCAGTTCTTC. It is translated as CASSLGLASSNEQFF.

The chain carries TRBV28 and TRBJ1-3, with a possible D match to TRBD1 (6 bases). The germline V gene encodes CDR1 MDHEN and CDR2 SYDVKM. The CDR3 loop spans 13 amino acids. The V end was cut by 7 bases, the J end by 8 bases, with 15 bases between. DNA of the CDR3: TGTGCCAGCAAAAGACAGGCTAGTTACACCATATATTTT. Translation gives CASKRQASYTIYF. Filled out from reference TRBV28 and TRBJ1-3, the complete variable domain reads DVKVTQSSRYLVKRTGEKVFLECVQDMDHENMFWYRQDPGLGLRLIYFSYDVKMKEKGDIPEGYSVSREKKERFSLILESASTNQTSMYLCASKRQASYTIYFGEGSWLTVV.

This rearrangement joins TRBV28 to TRBJ1-4; the D gene is possibly TRBD1 (5 bases). The V gene lost 2 bases and the J gene lost 5 bases, with 9 bases spanning the gap. The CDR3 sequence is 14 residues long. The germline V gene has CDR1 MDHEN and CDR2 SYDVKM. In nucleotides, the CDR3 is TGTGCCAGCAGTTTAAGGGGTGGGAATGAAAAACTGTTTTTT. This gives the protein CASSLRGGNEKLFF.

The gene calls are TRBV6-1 and TRBJ2-7; D gene ambiguous. The germline CDR1 and CDR2 sequences are MNHNS and SASEGT. CDR3 length: 14 amino acids. Trimming shortened V by 2 bases and J by 0 bases, and 8 bases separated the two germline ends. DNA for the CDR3: TGTGCCAGCAGTGAATACAGCTCCTCCTACGAGCAGTACTTC. This encodes CASSEYSSSYEQYF.

V gene TRBV28 combines with J gene TRBJ2-7; 12 bases line up with TRBD1. CDR1 is MDHEN and CDR2 is SYDVKM in the germline V gene. This CDR3 has 14 amino acids. V lost 6 bases and J lost 6; bases outside the gene matches: 6. The CDR3 DNA follows: TGTGCCAGCAGGCAGGGACAGGGGGCGGTCGAGCAGTACTTC. This gives the protein CASRQGQGAVEQYF.

The chain employs TRBV29-1 and TRBJ2-1; D is perhaps TRBD2 (7 bases). V lost 6 bases and J 12 bases, leaving 21 bases between the germline ends. Germline CDR1 reads SQVTM; CDR2 reads ANQGSEA. The CDR3 contains 13 residues. CDR3 sequence reads: CSVDYGGGLAQFF. In DNA, the CDR3 is TGCAGCGTCGATTATGGGGGGGGGCTGGCGCAGTTCTTC.

This rearrangement joins TRBV7-3 to TRBJ1-1; D ambiguous. The CDR3 spans 15 residues. The germline V gene has CDR1 SGHTA and CDR2 FQGTGA. The ends were cut back, 1 base at V and 0 bases at J, with 9 bases in the middle. The CDR3 spells CASSLMGTMNTEAFF. CDR3 sequence (DNA): TGTGCCAGCAGCTTAATGGGAACTATGAACACTGAAGCTTTCTTT.

The V call is TRBV7-8, the J call TRBJ1-2, with D maybe TRBD1 (6 bases). Trimming removed 3 bases from V and 8 bases from J, with 22 bases in between. The CDR3 contains 16 residues. The germline V gene has CDR1 SGHVS and CDR2 FQNEAQ. Here the CDR3 DNA reads TGTGCCAGCAGCTTCTCGAGGGGGATACAGATGAAGGGCTACACCTTC. This encodes CASSFSRGIQMKGYTF.

This rearrangement joins TRBV5-6 to TRBJ1-2; 7 bases are a match to TRBD1. Germline V gene data show CDR1 as SGHDT and CDR2 as YYEEEE. V shed 5 bases, J shed 3 bases, and the junction held 7 bases outside the gene matches. The CDR3 is made up of 14 amino acids. The chain's CDR3 is CASRLTGKDYGYTF. The DNA for the CDR3 is TGTGCCAGCAGGCTGACAGGGAAAGACTATGGCTACACCTTC.

The V call is TRBV5-1, the J call TRBJ2-1, with a weak D call TRBD2 (5 bases). The CDR3 length is 13 residues. V dropped 4 bases and J dropped 10 bases, with 15 bases sitting between them. Germline loops: CDR1 SGHRS, CDR2 YFSETQ. The CDR3 DNA reads as TGCGCCAGCAGCGTAGGGTGGGGAGTAGAGCAGTTCTTC. Translating it yields CASSVGWGVEQFF.

This clone occurred a few times. The V and J genes are TRBV7-2 and TRBJ1-5; D is possibly TRBD1 (5 bases). Germline assignment: CDR1 SGHTA and CDR2 FQGNSA. CDR3 length equals 15 residues. The ends were cut back, 3 bases at V and 2 bases at J, with 11 bases in the middle. In DNA, the CDR3 is TGTGCCAGCAGCTTCGACAGCTATGGCAATCAGCCCCAGCATTTT. Translation gives CASSFDSYGNQPQHF.

The chain carries TRBV7-9 and TRBJ2-1; D is perhaps TRBD2 (7 bases). V was clipped by 5 bases and J by 0 bases, with 20 bases between them. Germline V lookup: CDR1 SEHNR, CDR2 FQNEAQ (reference sequence). The CDR3 is 18 amino acids. The CDR3 loop is CASSPNRGAGASYNEQFF. CDR3 DNA: TGTGCCAGCAGCCCCAACCGTGGGGCGGGGGCCTCCTACAATGAGCAGTTCTTC.

The J gene is TRBJ1-2, the V gene TRBV7-9; D not resolved. The CDR3 consists of 15 residues. Germline V gene sequence: CDR1 SEHNR, CDR2 FQNEAQ (reference sequence). V lost 4 bases and J 4 bases, leaving 16 bases between the germline ends. CDR3 region: CASSSDGSRSYGYTF. CDR3 DNA: TGTGCCAGCAGCTCCGACGGCAGCCGTTCCTATGGCTACACCTTC.

V usage is TRBV28 and J usage is TRBJ2-5; 10 bases agree with TRBD2. Germline CDR1 and CDR2: MDHEN and SYDVKM. J gave up 4 bases and V 5 bases, and 7 bases lay outside the gene matches. CDR3 length equals 15 residues. CDR3 residues: CASSPAGGGSETQYF. CDR3 coding DNA: TGTGCCAGCAGTCCAGCGGGAGGGGGCTCAGAGACCCAGTACTTC.

This clone was recorded once. The identical CDR3 is also encoded by other nucleotide sequences in the sample. The V gene is TRBV5-5, the J gene TRBJ2-7; D unresolved. Germline V lookup: CDR1 SGHKS, CDR2 YYEKEE (reference sequence). The CDR3 extends over 12 amino acids. Trimming left V 0 bases short and J 2 bases short, with 3 bases between. CDR3 DNA: TGTGCCAGCAGCTTGGCGCCCTACGAGCAGTACTTC. Amino acid sequence: CASSLAPYEQYF.

This clone appeared many times. V usage is TRBV18 and J usage is TRBJ1-2; tentatively, D is TRBD1 (5 bases). The CDR3 length is 12 residues. The V end lost 3 bases, the J end lost 8 bases, and 10 bases lay between the germline ends. The germline CDR1 and CDR2 sequences are KGHSH and LQKENI. In DNA form, the CDR3 reads TGTGCCAGCTCACCTGAGGCAGGGGGCTACACCTTC. Its translation is CASSPEAGGYTF.